This T cell receptor (beta chain) is drawn from a study of human T cells and chemical hapten exposure. Original analysis: Samples contained a median of approximately 100,000 TCRs, with a range of roughly 20,000 to 700,000. TCRdb analysed the RACE reads with MiXCR anew, one entry per CDR3 protein. It is TCRdb's table, rather than the study itself, that gives the V and J calls and clone size. The table includes roughly 97,000 distinct CDR3 sequences, 25% to 35% detected once. Time point specified: patch test 3, about 24 weeks after DPC sensitization. The treatment: therapeutic diphenylcyclopropenone sensitization with weekly scalp DPC. Germline V gene data show CDR1 as SEHNR and CDR2 as FQNEAQ (reference sequence). After removal of 6 bases from V and 6 bases from J, the junction contained 13 bases not matched to a gene. The CDR3 spans 16 residues.

V gene TRBV7-9 combines with J gene TRBJ2-1, with 8 positions matching TRBD1. The receptor was isolated from a man between 40 and 49 years old with alopecia areata. Some clones in this sample may be carry-over from other donors' samples. The sequenced sample was whole blood, obtained in connection with sensitization to the hapten diphenylcyclopropenone (DPC). CDR3 nucleotide sequence: TGTGCCAGCAGTTCTCCCTTGACAGGGGCCTTCAATGAGCAGTTCTTC. Translation gives CASSSPLTGAFNEQFF.